A selection of T cell receptor beta chains follows, all from one sample in a study of blood T cells in healthy people across ages. TCRdb ran MiXCR on the 5' RACE reads and lists one entry per CDR3 protein. The data hold about 620,000 distinct CDR3 sequences, with 52% observed a single time. The material sequenced was blood. The receptors derive from a woman at least 80 years old in good health. The CDR3 runs from the conserved cysteine through the conserved F or W.

V	J	CDR3
TRBV5-5	TRBJ2-1	CASSLRDMEFF
TRBV29-1	TRBJ1-1	CSVRQGQNTEAFF
TRBV7-9	TRBJ2-2	CASSRGTGGDTGELFF
TRBV7-2	TRBJ2-1	CASSVLAGAPDEQFF
TRBV6-4	TRBJ2-3	CASSSAGGPTDTQYF
TRBV4-2	TRBJ2-7	CASSQEARGYPRVGSYEQYF
TRBV7-2	TRBJ2-5	CASSTTWGETQYF
TRBV4-1	TRBJ2-3	CASSQRRGQADTQYF
TRBV18	TRBJ1-4	CASSPPGQGNEKLFF
TRBV20-1	TRBJ2-1	CSARLSSSSEFF
TRBV10-3	-	CAISGTDGFYEQYF
TRBV18	-	CASSPPTSGVLYNEQYF
TRBV7-2	TRBJ2-7	CASSIAGKPENYEQYF
TRBV20-1	TRBJ2-5	CSASGGASQETQYF
TRBV20-1	-	CSAPLAGVGEQYF
TRBV2	TRBJ2-4	CASGGLTVAKNIQYF
TRBV7-2	TRBJ2-5	CASSSWVRQETQYF
TRBV4-2	TRBJ2-7	CASSQNRDYEQYF
TRBV7-8	TRBJ1-1	CASSLYERNTEAFF
TRBV9	TRBJ1-3	CASSSNRNTIYF
TRBV5-6	TRBJ2-7	CASSFGIHSYEQYF
TRBV7-9	TRBJ2-3	CASSPSRLSTQYF
TRBV6-5	TRBJ2-7	CASSYSGGASYEQYF
TRBV7-2	TRBJ2-3	CASSLPRGGPDTQYF
TRBV6-4	TRBJ2-3	CASSDSSRKDTQYF
TRBV7-2	TRBJ2-3	CASSSLRARTDTQYF
TRBV29-1	TRBJ2-3	CSVPSSLVAQRSDTQYF
TRBV9	TRBJ2-1	CASSPWGGSSYNEQFF
TRBV12-3/TRBV12-4	TRBJ2-2	CASSTGTSTAGELFF
TRBV6-6	TRBJ1-2	CASSPRPAYYGYTF
TRBV3-1	TRBJ2-1	CASSPRAGSSYNEQFF
TRBV7-2	TRBJ2-1	CASSFPSGGASNEQFF
TRBV30	TRBJ2-5	CAWARETQYF
TRBV27	TRBJ2-1	CASSLSRVDWRPMEQFF
TRBV10-3	TRBJ2-7	CAVRLARDEQYF
TRBV12-3/TRBV12-4	TRBJ2-3	CAGGGSTDTQYF
TRBV11-2	TRBJ2-1	CASSFFPTGSSYNEQFF
TRBV5-6	TRBJ1-2	CASSPILAGQGYGYTF
TRBV5-1	TRBJ2-5	CASTTTYGTQYF
TRBV10-3	TRBJ2-7	CAISAAGDKDEQYF
TRBV5-1	TRBJ2-3	CASSSQATDTQYF
TRBV6-5	TRBJ2-7	CASSNPSGRAPWEQYF
TRBV7-2	TRBJ2-5	CASSPQTGGTQYF
TRBV6-2/TRBV6-3	TRBJ2-2	CASSHGLNTGELFF
TRBV29-1	TRBJ2-5	CSVVSGLHEETQYF
TRBV10-3	TRBJ2-6	CAISESWGDSGANVLTF
TRBV30	TRBJ1-2	CAWSGMGVGYTF
TRBV20-1	TRBJ2-7	CSARDPAPLLTSGSAYEQYF
TRBV2	-	CALGSYLGETQYF
TRBV10-3	TRBJ2-1	CAISALGGENEQFF
TRBV7-2	TRBJ2-5	CASSFSASGSVWYF
TRBV7-2	TRBJ2-3	CASSLAENWDTQYF
TRBV10-3	TRBJ2-3	CAIRDTNTDTQYF
TRBV20-1	TRBJ1-6	CSARQGRAPLHF
TRBV27	TRBJ2-4	CASSSFRTYKNIQYF
TRBV7-2	TRBJ2-3	CASSSHGSSIADTQYF
TRBV12-3/TRBV12-4	TRBJ2-3	CACQTATTDTQYF
TRBV29-1	TRBJ2-7	CSVENSSYEQYF
TRBV27	TRBJ2-3	CASSSRLFVAGGLDTQYF